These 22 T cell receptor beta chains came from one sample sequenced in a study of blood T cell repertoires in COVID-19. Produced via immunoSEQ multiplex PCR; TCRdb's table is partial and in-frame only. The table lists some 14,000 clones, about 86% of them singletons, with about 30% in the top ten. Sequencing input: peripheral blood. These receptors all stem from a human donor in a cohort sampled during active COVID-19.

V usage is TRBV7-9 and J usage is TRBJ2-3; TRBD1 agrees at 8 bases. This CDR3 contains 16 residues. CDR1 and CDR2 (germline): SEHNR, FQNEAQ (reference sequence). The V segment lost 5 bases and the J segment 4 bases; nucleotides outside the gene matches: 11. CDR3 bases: TGTGCCAGCAGCCCCGGACAGGGAGAGGTTGCAGATACGCAGTATTTT. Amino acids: CASSPGQGEVADTQYF.

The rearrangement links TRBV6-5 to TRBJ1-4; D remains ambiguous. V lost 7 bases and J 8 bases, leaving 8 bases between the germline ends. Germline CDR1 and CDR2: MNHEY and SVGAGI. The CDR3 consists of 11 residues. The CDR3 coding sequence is TGTGCCAGCATCAGCGGGGAAAAACTGTTTTTT. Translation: CASISGEKLFF.

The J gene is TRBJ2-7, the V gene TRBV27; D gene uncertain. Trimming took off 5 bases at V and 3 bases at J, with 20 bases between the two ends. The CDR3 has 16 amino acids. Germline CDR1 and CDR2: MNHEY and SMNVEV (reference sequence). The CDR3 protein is CASSPSFGSVDYEQYF. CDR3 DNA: TGTGCCAGCAGTCCAAGCTTCGGCAGCGTGGACTACGAGCAGTACTTC.

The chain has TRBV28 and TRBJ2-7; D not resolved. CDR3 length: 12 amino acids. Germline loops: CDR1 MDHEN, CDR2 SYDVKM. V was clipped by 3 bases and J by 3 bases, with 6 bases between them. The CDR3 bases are TGTGCCAGCAGTTTTCCCCACTACGAGCAGTACTTC. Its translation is CASSFPHYEQYF.

CDR3 in DNA: TGTGCCTGGACGGGGGCAGATACGCAGTATTTT. Translating gives CAWTGADTQYF. The chain combines TRBV30 with TRBJ2-3, with TRBD2 as a possible D gene (6 bases). The CDR3 covers 11 residues. V lost 4 bases and J lost 4, with 6 bases in between. Germline V gives CDR1 GTSNPN, CDR2 SVGIG (reference sequence).

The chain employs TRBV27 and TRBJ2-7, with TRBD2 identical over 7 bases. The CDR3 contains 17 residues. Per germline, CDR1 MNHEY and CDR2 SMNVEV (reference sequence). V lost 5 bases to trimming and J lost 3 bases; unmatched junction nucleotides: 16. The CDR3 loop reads CASSRATSEELVYEQYF. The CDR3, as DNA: TGTGCCAGCAGTCGGGCCACTAGCGAGGAGTTAGTCTACGAGCAGTACTTC.

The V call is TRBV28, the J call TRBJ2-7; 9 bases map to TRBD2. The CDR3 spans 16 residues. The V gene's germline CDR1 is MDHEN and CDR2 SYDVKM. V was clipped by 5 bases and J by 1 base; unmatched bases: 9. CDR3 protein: CASSAHSSGISYEQYF. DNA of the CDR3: TGTGCCAGCAGTGCACACTCTAGCGGGATTTCCTACGAGCAGTACTTC.

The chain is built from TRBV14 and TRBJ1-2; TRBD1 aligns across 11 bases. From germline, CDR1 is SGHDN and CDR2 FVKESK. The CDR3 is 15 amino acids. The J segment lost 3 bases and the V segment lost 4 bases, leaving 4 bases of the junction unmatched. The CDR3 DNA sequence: TGTGCCAGCAGCCGGACAGGGGGCAGGGACTATGGCTACACCTTC. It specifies CASSRTGGRDYGYTF. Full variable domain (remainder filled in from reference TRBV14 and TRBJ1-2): EAGVTQFPSHSVIEKGQTVTLRCDPISGHDNLYWYRRVMGKEIKFLLHFVKESKQDESGMPNNRFLAERTGGTYSTLKVQPAELEDSGVYFCASSRTGGRDYGYTFGSGTRLTVV.

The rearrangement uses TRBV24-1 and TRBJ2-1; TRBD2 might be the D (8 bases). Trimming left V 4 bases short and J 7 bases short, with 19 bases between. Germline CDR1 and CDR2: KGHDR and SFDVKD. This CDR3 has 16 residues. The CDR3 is CATSDPGRGLSNEQFF. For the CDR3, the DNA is TGTGCCACCAGTGACCCCGGGAGGGGGCTCTCGAATGAGCAGTTCTTC.

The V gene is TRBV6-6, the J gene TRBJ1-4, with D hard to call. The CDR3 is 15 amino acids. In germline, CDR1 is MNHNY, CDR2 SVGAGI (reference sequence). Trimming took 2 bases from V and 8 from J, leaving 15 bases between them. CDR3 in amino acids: CASSYVPGIGEKLFF. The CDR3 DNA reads TGTGCCAGCAGTTACGTCCCGGGGATTGGGGAAAAACTGTTTTTT.

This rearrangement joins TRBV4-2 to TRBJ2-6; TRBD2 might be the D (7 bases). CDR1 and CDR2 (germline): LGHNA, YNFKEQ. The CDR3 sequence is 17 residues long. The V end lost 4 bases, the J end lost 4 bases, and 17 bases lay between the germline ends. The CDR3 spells CASSRSGGLGGANVLTF. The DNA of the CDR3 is TGTGCCAGCAGCCGATCGGGGGGCCTGGGAGGGGCCAACGTCCTGACTTTC.

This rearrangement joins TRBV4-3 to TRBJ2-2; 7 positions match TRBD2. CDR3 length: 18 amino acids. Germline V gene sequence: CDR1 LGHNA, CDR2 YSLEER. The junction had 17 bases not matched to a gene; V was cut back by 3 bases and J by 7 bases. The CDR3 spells CASSHARGSGPKDGELFF. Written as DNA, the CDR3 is TGCGCCAGCAGCCACGCGCGGGGTAGCGGGCCGAAGGACGGGGAGCTGTTTTTT.

CDR3: CASRLAGDGELFF. The CDR3 bases are TGTGCCAGCAGGCTAGCGGGAGACGGGGAGCTGTTTTTT. The chain joins TRBV6-5 to TRBJ2-2, with 10 bases fitting TRBD2. V lost 6 bases and J lost 7; bases outside the gene matches: 2. CDR1 and CDR2 from the germline V gene are MNHEY and SVGAGI. This CDR3 has 13 residues.

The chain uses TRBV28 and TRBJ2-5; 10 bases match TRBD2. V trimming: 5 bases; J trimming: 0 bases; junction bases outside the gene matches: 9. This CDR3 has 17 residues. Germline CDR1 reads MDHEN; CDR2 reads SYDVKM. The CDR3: CASSPSRTSGYQETQYF. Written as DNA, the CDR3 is TGTGCCAGCAGTCCCTCAAGGACTAGCGGTTACCAAGAGACCCAGTACTTC.

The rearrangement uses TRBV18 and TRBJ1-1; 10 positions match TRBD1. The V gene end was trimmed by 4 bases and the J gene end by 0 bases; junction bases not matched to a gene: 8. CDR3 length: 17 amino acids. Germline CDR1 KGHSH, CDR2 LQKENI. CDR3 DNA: TGTGCCAGCTCACGAACCGGGACAGGGGCTATGAACACTGAAGCTTTCTTT. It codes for CASSRTGTGAMNTEAFF.

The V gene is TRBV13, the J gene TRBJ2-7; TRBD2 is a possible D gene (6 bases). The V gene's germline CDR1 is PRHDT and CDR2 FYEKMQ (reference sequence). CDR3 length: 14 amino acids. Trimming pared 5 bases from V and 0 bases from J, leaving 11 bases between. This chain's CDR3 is CASSPPGDSYEQYF. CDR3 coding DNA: TGTGCCAGCAGCCCCCCGGGGGACTCCTACGAGCAGTACTTC.

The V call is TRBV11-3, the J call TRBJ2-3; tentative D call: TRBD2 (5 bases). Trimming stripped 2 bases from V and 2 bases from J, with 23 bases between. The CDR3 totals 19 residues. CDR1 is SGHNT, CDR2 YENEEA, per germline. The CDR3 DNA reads TGTGCCAGCAGCTTAAGTGGGATCGGTGACTACCATTTCACAGATACGCAGTATTTT. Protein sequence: CASSLSGIGDYHFTDTQYF.

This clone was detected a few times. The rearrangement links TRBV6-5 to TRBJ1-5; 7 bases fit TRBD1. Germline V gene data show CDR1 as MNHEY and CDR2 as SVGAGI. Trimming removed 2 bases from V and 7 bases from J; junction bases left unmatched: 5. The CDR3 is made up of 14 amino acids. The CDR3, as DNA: TGTGCCAGCAGTTACGGAGGGGGCGGGCAGCCCCAGCATTTT. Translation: CASSYGGGGQPQHF.

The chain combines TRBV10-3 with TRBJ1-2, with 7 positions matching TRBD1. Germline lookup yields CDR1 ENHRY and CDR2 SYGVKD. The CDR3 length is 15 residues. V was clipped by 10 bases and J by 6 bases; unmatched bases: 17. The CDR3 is CATQDPGQQIDGYTF. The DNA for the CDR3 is TGTGCCACGCAGGACCCGGGACAGCAAATCGATGGCTACACCTTC.

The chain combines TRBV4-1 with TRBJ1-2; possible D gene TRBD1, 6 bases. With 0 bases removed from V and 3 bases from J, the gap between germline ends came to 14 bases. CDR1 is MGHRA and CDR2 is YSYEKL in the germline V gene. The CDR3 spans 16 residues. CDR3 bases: TGCGCCAGCAGCCAAGATGATTACAGGGTAGACTATGGCTACACCTTC. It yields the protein CASSQDDYRVDYGYTF.

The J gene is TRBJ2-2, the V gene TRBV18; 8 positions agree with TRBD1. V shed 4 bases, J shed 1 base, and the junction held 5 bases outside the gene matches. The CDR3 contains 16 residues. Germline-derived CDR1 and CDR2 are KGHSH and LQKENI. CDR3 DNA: TGTGCCAGCTCACTCCCGGGGACAGGGAACACCGGGGAGCTGTTTTTT. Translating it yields CASSLPGTGNTGELFF.

The CDR3 region has the DNA TGTGCCAGCAGTGATGCCCCAATAGGGGCAGGATCTGGAGCTTTCTTT. This translates into CASSDAPIGAGSGAFF. The J gene is TRBJ1-1, the V gene TRBV2; a possible D gene is TRBD1 (5 bases). CDR3 length: 16 residues. V was pared by 3 bases and J by 10 bases, with 24 bases between. Germline values: CDR1 SNHLY, CDR2 FYNNEI. Filled out from reference TRBV2 and TRBJ1-1, the complete variable domain reads EPEVTQTPSHQVTQMGQEVILRCVPISNHLYFYWYRQILGQKVEFLVSFYNNEISEKSEIFDDQFSVERPDGSNFTLKIRSTKLEDSAMYFCASSDAPIGAGSGAFFGQGTRLTVV.